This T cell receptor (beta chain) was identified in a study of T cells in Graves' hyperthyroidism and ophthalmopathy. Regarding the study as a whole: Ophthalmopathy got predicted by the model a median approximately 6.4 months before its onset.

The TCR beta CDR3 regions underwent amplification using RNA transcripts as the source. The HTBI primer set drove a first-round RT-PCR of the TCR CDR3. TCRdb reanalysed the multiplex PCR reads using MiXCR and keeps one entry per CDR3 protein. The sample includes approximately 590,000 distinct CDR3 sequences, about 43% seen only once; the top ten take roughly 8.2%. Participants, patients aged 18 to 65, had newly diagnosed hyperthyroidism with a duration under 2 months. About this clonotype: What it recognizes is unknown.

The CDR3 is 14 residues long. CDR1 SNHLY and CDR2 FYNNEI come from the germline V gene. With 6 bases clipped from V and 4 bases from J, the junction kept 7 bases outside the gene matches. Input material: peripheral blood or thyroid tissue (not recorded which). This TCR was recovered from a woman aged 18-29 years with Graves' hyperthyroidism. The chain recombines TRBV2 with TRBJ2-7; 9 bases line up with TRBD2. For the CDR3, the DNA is TGTGCCAGCAGGACCGGGACTAGCTGGTACGAGCAGTACTTC. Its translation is CASRTGTSWYEQYF. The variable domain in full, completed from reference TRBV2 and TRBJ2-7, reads EPEVTQTPSHQVTQMGQEVILRCVPISNHLYFYWYRQILGQKVEFLVSFYNNEISEKSEIFDDQFSVERPDGSNFTLKIRSTKLEDSAMYFCASRTGTSWYEQYFGPGTRLTVT.